Below, 25 T cell receptor beta chains from the same sample are listed, as sequenced in a study of cytomegalovirus exposure and HLA in healthy donors. With 60 Vbeta and 13 Jbeta primers, the PCR was carried out. TCRdb's table, derived via immunoSEQ multiplex PCR, lists solely in-frame clones and lacks some. The sample has roughly 180,000 clones; roughly 75% are singletons. The sequenced sample was PBMCs. The receptors here all came from a woman between 40 and 55 years old in good health and CMV-seropositive.

The chain uses TRBV2 and TRBJ2-7, with D perhaps matching TRBD2 (6 bases). Trimming took off 4 bases at V and 6 bases at J, with 10 bases between the two ends. Germline V CDR1 and CDR2: SNHLY, FYNNEI. The CDR3 is 12 amino acids. The CDR3 nucleotides read TGTGCCAGCAGTGTTGGGGGACTCGAGCAGTACTTC. Its protein product is CASSVGGLEQYF. Looking up the rest from reference TRBV2 and TRBJ2-7 gives the full variable domain: EPEVTQTPSHQVTQMGQEVILRCVPISNHLYFYWYRQILGQKVEFLVSFYNNEISEKSEIFDDQFSVERPDGSNFTLKIRSTKLEDSAMYFCASSVGGLEQYFGPGTRLTVT.

This rearrangement joins TRBV6-6 to TRBJ2-7; 10 bases line up with TRBD2. This CDR3 region has 14 residues. Trimming cost V 5 bases and J 3 bases; bases outside gene matches: 4. Germline CDR1 MNHNY, CDR2 SVGAGI (reference sequence). The CDR3: CASSDVAGGYEQYF. CDR3 DNA: TGTGCCAGCAGTGATGTAGCGGGAGGCTACGAGCAGTACTTC.

V is TRBV7-8 and J is TRBJ2-7; D may be TRBD1 (6 bases). Germline V lookup: CDR1 SGHVS, CDR2 FQNEAQ. Trimming removed 3 bases at V and 0 bases at J, with 15 bases between. The CDR3 is 16 amino acids. The CDR3 here is CASSFVSQGSSYEQYF. In DNA form, the CDR3 reads TGTGCCAGCAGCTTCGTATCGCAGGGGAGCTCCTACGAGCAGTACTTC.

The gene calls are TRBV19 and TRBJ2-5; D unresolved. Germline CDR1 and CDR2: LNHDA and SQIVND (reference sequence). The V end was cut by 3 bases, the J end by 1 base, with 9 bases between. The CDR3 extends over 14 amino acids. The CDR3 spells CASSMSPLQETQYF. Here the CDR3 DNA reads TGTGCCAGTAGTATGAGTCCCCTCCAAGAGACCCAGTACTTC. Variable domain in full (rest from reference TRBV19 and TRBJ2-5): DGGITQSPKYLFRKEGQNVTLSCEQNLNHDAMYWYRQDPGQGLRLIYYSQIVNDFQKGDIAEGYSVSREKKESFPLTVTSAQKNPTAFYLCASSMSPLQETQYFGPGTRLLVL.

This clone was counted a single time. The gene calls are TRBV2 and TRBJ2-5; 9 positions agree with TRBD1. V lost 4 bases, J lost 5 bases, and 5 bases stayed unmatched. CDR3 length equals 14 residues. CDR1 and CDR2 (germline): SNHLY, FYNNEI. Here the CDR3 reads CASSATGGRETQYF. The CDR3 DNA follows: TGTGCCAGCAGTGCAACAGGGGGCCGGGAGACCCAGTACTTC.

This clone was counted between two and nine times. The V gene is TRBV7-2, the J gene TRBJ2-1; D not resolved. Germline V gene lookup returns CDR1 SGHTA and CDR2 FQGNSA. V lost 4 bases and J lost 8, with 18 bases in between. The CDR3 has 15 residues. CDR3 in DNA: TGTGCCAGCAGCTCCGCACAGATAAAGGTAGATGAGCAGTTCTTC. Its translation is CASSSAQIKVDEQFF.

In this sample, this clone turned up a few times. V and J are TRBV10-1 and TRBJ2-1; 10 bases line up with TRBD1. Germline V gene lookup returns CDR1 WNHNN and CDR2 SYGVQD (reference sequence). V shed 3 bases, J shed 2 bases, and the junction held 1 base outside the gene matches. The CDR3 is 15 amino acids. The CDR3 sequence is CASSEGTGAYNEQFF. CDR3 sequence (DNA): TGCGCCAGCAGTGAAGGGACAGGGGCCTACAATGAGCAGTTCTTC.

The rearrangement uses TRBV4-1 and TRBJ1-6; 9 bases are a match to TRBD1. J was trimmed by 4 bases and V by 0 bases; bases with no gene match: 10. The CDR3 spans 19 residues. The V gene's germline CDR1 is MGHRA and CDR2 YSYEKL. In DNA, the CDR3 is TGCGCCAGCAGCCAAGATCGAGAGACAGGGGGATTTTATAATTCACCCCTCCACTTT. Translation gives CASSQDRETGGFYNSPLHF.

The chain has TRBV19 and TRBJ2-7; D remains unclear. The V gene's germline CDR1 is LNHDA and CDR2 SQIVND (reference sequence). The length of the CDR3 is 13 residues. V dropped 1 base and J dropped 6 bases, with 10 bases sitting between them. CDR3 residues: CASSIAAGGEQYF. The CDR3 nucleotides read TGTGCCAGTAGTATAGCCGCCGGCGGCGAGCAGTACTTC.

The count of this clone is one. The genes are TRBV5-6 and TRBJ2-5; 8 nucleotides agree with TRBD2. The CDR3 runs to 15 residues. Germline lookup yields CDR1 SGHDT and CDR2 YYEEEE. The V gene end was trimmed by 4 bases and the J gene end by 4 bases; junction bases not matched to a gene: 9. CDR3 loop: CASSLHRGGRETQYF. The CDR3 nucleotides read TGTGCCAGCAGCCTGCACCGCGGGGGGCGAGAGACCCAGTACTTC.

On this clone: The junction differs from germline at one of its ends, possibly a read error. The gene calls are TRBV7-9 and TRBJ2-7; 7 nucleotides agree with TRBD1. In germline, CDR1 is SEHNR, CDR2 FQNEAQ (reference sequence). The CDR3 extends over 13 amino acids. The CDR3 spells CSSSWDSSYEQYF. In nucleotides, the CDR3 is TGTTCCAGCAGCTGGGACAGCTCCTACGAGCAGTACTTC.

The CDR3, as DNA: TGTGCCAGCAGCGTAGAAAGCGGGGCCTACGAGCAGTACTTC. Its protein is CASSVESGAYEQYF. This rearrangement joins TRBV9 to TRBJ2-7, with TRBD2 identical over 7 bases. Germline values: CDR1 SGDLS, CDR2 YYNGEE. The CDR3 is made up of 14 amino acids. V was pared by 0 bases and J by 2 bases, with 2 bases of the junction left unmatched.

In its sample, this clone was seen once. This chain links TRBV11-2 with TRBJ2-1, with D possibly TRBD2 on 6 matching bases. Germline V CDR1 and CDR2: SGHAT, FQNNGV. With 4 bases removed from V and 10 bases from J, the gap between germline ends came to 20 bases. This CDR3 has 15 amino acids. The chain's CDR3 is CASSSRRGLPAEQFF. In DNA, the CDR3 is TGTGCCAGCAGCTCTAGACGGGGGTTACCGGCGGAGCAGTTCTTC.

The chain is built from TRBV19 and TRBJ2-5, with 8 bases identical to TRBD1. The DNA end is more similar to TRBJ2-7, so the J call may be wrong. The CDR3 runs to 15 residues. Per the germline V gene, CDR1 is LNHDA and CDR2 is SQIVND (reference sequence). CDR3 residues: CASSSPGQAIYEQYF. The CDR3 bases are TGTGCCAGTAGTAGCCCGGGACAGGCCATCTACGAGCAGTACTTC.

J is TRBJ1-2 and V is TRBV7-9, with D maybe TRBD1 (5 bases). With 5 bases removed from V and 4 bases from J, the gap between germline ends came to 17 bases. Germline V gives CDR1 SEHNR, CDR2 FQNEAQ (reference sequence). The CDR3 has 15 amino acids. The CDR3 bases are TGTGCCAGCAGCCCAGATACAGGTTTCGGCTATGGCTACACCTTC. It encodes CASSPDTGFGYGYTF.

Details on this clone: One end of the junction varies from germline; a read error may be responsible. V usage is TRBV5-4 and J usage is TRBJ2-5; tentatively, D is TRBD1 (5 bases). CDR3 length: 17 amino acids. Germline CDR1 reads SGHNT; CDR2 reads YYREEE (reference sequence). The CDR3 region has the DNA TGTGCCAGCAGCTTGGCCCTAATGGACACTTCCCAAGAGACCCGGTACTTC. Its translation is CASSLALMDTSQETRYF.

This clone was seen once. The chain links TRBV5-1 to TRBJ1-1, with 10 bases that match TRBD1. Trimming at V came to 4 bases and at J to 2 bases, leaving 14 bases not matched to a gene. Looked up from germline, CDR1 is SGHRS and CDR2 is YFSETQ. The CDR3 is made up of 18 amino acids. The chain's CDR3 is CASSPRTGGRGANTEAFF. DNA of the CDR3: TGCGCCAGCAGCCCTCGGACAGGGGGAAGAGGGGCCAACACTGAAGCTTTCTTT. Full variable domain (missing parts from reference TRBV5-1 and TRBJ1-1): KAGVTQTPRYLIKTRGQQVTLSCSPISGHRSVSWYQQTPGQGLQFLFEYFSETQRNKGNFPGRFSGRQFSNSRSEMNVSTLELGDSALYLCASSPRTGGRGANTEAFFGQGTRLTVV.

The rearrangement joins TRBV28 to TRBJ2-5; 10 positions agree with TRBD1. V was clipped by 5 bases and J by 7 bases; unmatched bases: 10. Germline CDR1 reads MDHEN; CDR2 reads SYDVKM. This CDR3 region has 15 residues. As DNA, the CDR3 is TGTGCCAGCAGTCGACAGGGGGCAGGTATAGGGACCCAGTACTTC. This codes for CASSRQGAGIGTQYF.

The rearrangement uses TRBV6-5 and TRBJ2-1; 8 nucleotides agree with TRBD2. Trimming took 4 bases from V and 4 from J; bases not matched to a gene: 9. This CDR3 region has 16 residues. The germline V gene encodes CDR1 MNHEY and CDR2 SVGAGI. The CDR3 bases are TGTGCCAGCAGTTCTAGGACGGGAGGGACATACAATGAGCAGTTCTTC. It encodes CASSSRTGGTYNEQFF.

This rearrangement joins TRBV15 to TRBJ2-5, with TRBD1 matching over 7 bases. The assigned J gene may be wrong: the sequence end matches TRBJ2-7 better. Germline V CDR1 and CDR2: LNHNV, YYDKDF (reference sequence). There are 14 residues in the CDR3. CDR3 nucleotides: TGTGCCACCAGCAGAGGTCGGGACAGCTACGAGCAGTACTTC. Protein: CATSRGRDSYEQYF.

The chain is built from TRBV28 and TRBJ2-7, with D tentatively TRBD1 (5 bases). Trimming left V 6 bases short and J 5 bases short, with 17 bases between. The CDR3 is 14 amino acids. Germline CDR1 reads MDHEN; CDR2 reads SYDVKM. The CDR3 DNA is TGTGCCAGCAGCCCCGCAGGGTCCCGGAACGAGCAGTACTTC. This sequence encodes CASSPAGSRNEQYF.

The rearrangement links TRBV11-3 to TRBJ2-5, with TRBD2 matching 7 bases. The J call is in doubt because the DNA end fits TRBJ2-7 better. The V gene's germline CDR1 is SGHNT and CDR2 YENEEA. The CDR3 has 14 residues. The CDR3: CASSERDGTYEQYF. The CDR3 DNA sequence: TGTGCCAGCAGCGAGCGGGACGGCACCTACGAGCAGTACTTC.

The rearrangement links TRBV7-3 to TRBJ2-1, with D hard to call. There are 16 residues in the CDR3. Germline assignment: CDR1 SGHTA and CDR2 FQGTGA. V was shortened by 0 bases and J by 1 base, with 10 bases between the two germline ends. The CDR3 nucleotides are TGTGCCAGCAGCTTAACGTCCGCGTATTCCTACAATGAGCAGTTCTTC. This translates into CASSLTSAYSYNEQFF.

This clone showed up just once. The rearrangement uses TRBV5-4 and TRBJ2-1, with 15 bases lining up with TRBD2. CDR3 length: 19 residues. V lost 3 bases to trimming and J lost 0 bases; unmatched junction nucleotides: 7. Germline-derived CDR1 and CDR2 are SGHNT and YYREEE (reference sequence). The chain's CDR3 is CASSSGGLAGGSSYNEQFF. The DNA for the CDR3 is TGTGCCAGCAGCTCCGGAGGACTAGCGGGAGGGAGCTCCTACAATGAGCAGTTCTTC.

The chain has TRBV5-1 and TRBJ2-7; 12 nucleotides agree with TRBD2. Germline-derived CDR1 and CDR2 are SGHRS and YFSETQ. The CDR3 has 14 amino acids. V gave up 3 bases and J gave up 3 bases; unmatched junction bases: 1. For the CDR3, the DNA is TGCGCCAGCAGCTCGACTAGCGGGAGCTACGAGCAGTACTTC. Translated: CASSSTSGSYEQYF.